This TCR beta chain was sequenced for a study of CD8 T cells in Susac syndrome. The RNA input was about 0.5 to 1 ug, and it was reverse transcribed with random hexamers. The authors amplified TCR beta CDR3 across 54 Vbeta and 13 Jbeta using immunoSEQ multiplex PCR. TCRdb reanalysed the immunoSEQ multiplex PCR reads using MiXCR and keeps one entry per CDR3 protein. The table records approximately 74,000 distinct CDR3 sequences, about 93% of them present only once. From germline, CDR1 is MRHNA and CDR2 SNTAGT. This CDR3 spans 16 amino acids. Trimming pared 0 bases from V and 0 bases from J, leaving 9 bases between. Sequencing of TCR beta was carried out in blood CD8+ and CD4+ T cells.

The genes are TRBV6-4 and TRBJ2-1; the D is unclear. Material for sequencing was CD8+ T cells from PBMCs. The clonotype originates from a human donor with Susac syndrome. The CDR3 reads CASSDSVASSYNEQFF. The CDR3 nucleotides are TGTGCCAGCAGTGACTCGGTCGCTAGCTCCTACAATGAGCAGTTCTTC.